Sequencing of this TCR beta chain was carried out in a study of blood T cell repertoires in COVID-19. Study background: PBMCs, B-cell-depleted T cells, or T cells provided the cDNA or gDNA that made up the material.

The junction had 17 bases not matched to a gene; V was cut back by 0 bases and J by 6 bases. CDR1 and CDR2 (germline): GTSNPN, SVGIG (reference sequence). The CDR3 runs 19 residues. The repertoire was sequenced with immunoSEQ multiplex PCR; TCRdb's copy has only in-frame clones and lacks some. The data contain roughly 32,000 clones, more than 75% of them singletons. This receptor was obtained from a man in his fifties or sixties with active COVID-19. The chain couples TRBV30 to TRBJ2-5; 12 bases are a match to TRBD1. Sample: peripheral blood. CDR3 loop: CAWSVQPGQGASRQKTQYF. As DNA, the CDR3 is TGTGCCTGGAGTGTACAACCGGGACAGGGGGCGAGTAGGCAAAAGACCCAGTACTTC.